This TCR beta chain was sequenced in a study of cytomegalovirus exposure and HLA in healthy donors (dated by TCRdb to 2015 to 2018). Background on the whole study: The 666 repertoires of the first cohort and the 95 to 150 validation repertoires were produced on the same platform, according to a later analysis. The study aimed to test whether signatures of past pathogen exposure could be identified by cataloging public T cell receptors. In addition to the first cohort of roughly 670 subjects, a separate validation cohort of some 120 different subjects was used. The study combined high-throughput TCR immunosequencing, statistical association of individual TCRs with disease status, and machine learning to predict cytomegalovirus infection status. Study-wide conclusions, independent of this receptor: In vitro tests confirmed that a few of the cytomegalovirus-associated TCR beta chains recognize cytomegalovirus antigens. According to the authors, the approach could potentially be generalized to other disease states and immunological phenotypes. Most TCR sequences were seen in very few donors, while some public TCRs were found in many individuals. In both the original and validation cohorts, the classifier was reported to diagnose cytomegalovirus status with high specificity and sensitivity. The validation cohort had no HLA typing available for a later analysis, so co-occurrence within that cohort was assessed over all 130 or so repertoires. The study gave a list of 150 to 200 TCR beta chains associated with cytomegalovirus. A later analysis found that TCRs clustered in the first cohort also tended to co-occur in the approximately 120 validation repertoires, with more than 90% of cluster scores above 0.

The protocol used for the library was the immunoSEQ multiplex PCR assay. The paper's processing steps were these. A statistical classification framework was built to diagnose cytomegalovirus status from the catalog of TCR beta chain sequences. TCRdb mirrors the immuneACCESS table, restricted to in-frame sequences. Some clones are absent from its copies; in checked studies, under half trace to an unresolved V gene, and the reason for the others is unknown. From that table come the V and J calls and clone size; the DNA was used to work out D and trimming. The sample contains fewer than 200,000 clones, roughly 89% of them found a single time. The ten largest clonotypes hold over 4% of the sample. The donors belonged to the validation cohort of about 130 subjects, which was separate from the roughly 700-subject first cohort. As to this clone: Its binding antigen is unknown. No base-level quality is on record; no much larger clone is a single base apart.

V is reduced by 7 bases and J by 6 bases, leaving a spacing of 16 bases between them. The germline V gene sets CDR1 to SQVTM and CDR2 to ANQGSEA. From its cysteine to its phenylalanine, the CDR3 spans 13 amino acids. The DNA shown is the 39-base CDR3, in frame from base 1. What was sequenced was PBMCs. This receptor was obtained from a man aged 18 to 30 in good health and CMV-seropositive. The chain links TRBV29-1 with TRBJ2-1, and perhaps TRBD1 as D gene, on 6 matching bases. The CDR3 is CSGLTGGTNEQFF. Here is the DNA: TGCAGCGGGTTGACAGGAGGAACCAATGAGCAGTTCTTC.